The rows below give T cell receptor beta chains drawn from one sample of a study of cytomegalovirus exposure and HLA in healthy donors. Profiling relied on immunoSEQ multiplex PCR, and the TCRdb table lists in-frame clones only, not all of them. The sample has some 140,000 clones, approximately 92% seen once. Sequencing used PBMCs. The receptors originated from a woman between 18 and 29 years old in good health and CMV-seropositive. Each CDR3 is given with its conserved first and last residue. D genes are given only for firm matches. Some rows mark clone size as missing; the rest say once, few, many or name a class of expanded clone.

clone size	V gene	D gene	J gene	CDR3 protein	CDR3 DNA
once	TRBV5-1	NA	TRBJ2-5	CASSSNRAQETQYF	TGCGCCAGCAGCTCGAACAGAGCTCAAGAGACCCAGTACTTC
NA	TRBV7-2	TRBD2	TRBJ2-3	CASSSTSGGAYTQYF	TGTGCCAGCAGCTCAACTAGCGGGGGGGCTTATACGCAGTATTTT
NA	TRBV5-8	TRBD1	TRBJ1-5	CASSSQGAGEEPQHF	TGTGCCAGCAGCAGTCAGGGGGCTGGGGAGGAACCCCAGCATTTT
NA	TRBV11-2	TRBD2	TRBJ2-3	CASSFAGGMSSTDTQYF	TGTGCCAGCAGCTTTGCGGGGGGGATGTCTAGCACAGATACGCAGTATTTT
NA	TRBV28	TRBD1	TRBJ1-5	CASRTSGQRNSNQPQHF	TGTGCCAGCAGGACCTCGGGACAGAGGAATAGCAATCAGCCCCAGCATTTT
NA	TRBV7-8	TRBD2	TRBJ2-3	CASSLASGGFTDTQYF	TGTGCCAGCAGCTTAGCCAGCGGGGGATTCACAGATACGCAGTATTTT
NA	TRBV6-5	NA	TRBJ2-7	CASSPTRGFSYEQYF	TGTGCCAGCAGTCCCACGAGGGGGTTCTCCTACGAGCAGTACTTC
NA	TRBV6-6	TRBD1	TRBJ2-7	CASSPTGASTGEQYF	TGTGCCAGCAGCCCGACAGGGGCTTCAACGGGCGAGCAGTACTTC
once	TRBV10-3	NA	TRBJ2-4	CATQEQPKNIQYF	TGTGCCACACAGGAACAACCCAAAAACATTCAGTACTTC
NA	TRBV6-5	TRBD1	TRBJ1-1	CASSYTNRGGGTGAFF	TGTGCCAGCAGTTACACGAACAGGGGAGGCGGGACTGGAGCTTTCTTT
NA	TRBV27	TRBD1	TRBJ2-7	CASSPGTGVGYEQYF	TGTGCCAGCAGTCCGGGGACAGGGGTAGGTTACGAGCAGTACTTC
NA	TRBV6-1	TRBD1	TRBJ2-7	CASREGQGYIYEQYF	TGTGCCAGCAGGGAGGGACAGGGATATATCTACGAGCAGTACTTC
NA	TRBV9	NA	TRBJ2-1	CASSVLGGDNEQFF	TGTGCCAGCAGCGTTTTGGGAGGAGATAATGAGCAGTTCTTC
NA	TRBV19	TRBD1	TRBJ2-7	CASSITGGYEQYF	TGTGCCAGTAGTATTACAGGGGGCTACGAGCAGTACTTC
NA	TRBV19	TRBD1	TRBJ1-1	CASSITGGRTEAFF	TGTGCCAGTAGTATTACAGGGGGGCGAACTGAAGCTTTCTTT
NA	TRBV19	NA	TRBJ2-7	CASSEGTGQSYEQYF	TGTGCCAGTAGCGAGGGGACGGGACAATCCTACGAGCAGTACTTC
once	TRBV30	NA	TRBJ2-1	CAWSSLTGQFF	TGTGCCTGGAGCTCGCTTACGGGGCAGTTCTTC
NA	TRBV5-1	NA	TRBJ1-1	CASRPLVRVNTEAFF	TGCGCCAGCAGGCCTCTGGTCAGGGTCAACACTGAAGCTTTCTTT
NA	TRBV18	NA	TRBJ2-3	CASSPITGGGDTQYF	TGTGCCAGCTCACCAATAACAGGGGGGGGAGATACGCAGTATTTT
NA	TRBV11-2	NA	TRBJ2-3	CASSFLGADTQYF	TGTGCCAGCAGCTTCCTCGGGGCAGATACGCAGTATTTT
NA	TRBV14	NA	TRBJ2-7	CASSQAGGLRLDSYEQYF	TGTGCCAGCAGCCAAGCGGGCGGGCTGCGGCTGGACTCCTACGAGCAGTACTTC
NA	TRBV7-2	TRBD2	TRBJ2-5	CASSLWRGGRETQYF	TGTGCCAGCAGCTTATGGCGGGGGGGTAGGGAGACCCAGTACTTC
NA	TRBV5-6	TRBD2	TRBJ2-3	CASSAGLGGGDTDTQYF	TGTGCCAGCAGCGCGGGGCTCGGCGGGGGGGACACAGATACGCAGTATTTT
NA	TRBV6-5	TRBD1	TRBJ1-2	CASSYSVEGAGGYTF	TGTGCCAGCAGTTACTCAGTGGAGGGGGCGGGAGGCTACACCTTC
NA	TRBV4-2	NA	TRBJ1-1	CASSQNRGNTEAFF	TGTGCCAGCAGCCAGAACCGGGGAAACACTGAAGCTTTCTTT
once	TRBV11-2	NA	TRBJ1-2	CASSLRRGAYGYTF	TGTGCCAGCAGCCTCAGACGGGGTGCCTATGGCTACACCTTC
NA	TRBV5-8	NA	TRBJ2-1	CASTGLGTRDEQFF	TGTGCCAGCACAGGTCTGGGAACTAGGGATGAGCAGTTCTTC
NA	TRBV19	NA	TRBJ2-3	CASGQRTDTQYF	TGTGCCAGTGGACAGCGCACAGATACGCAGTATTTT
once	TRBV6-5	NA	TRBJ1-5	CASSFLGQSDQPQHF	TGTGCCAGCAGTTTTTTGGGACAATCCGATCAGCCCCAGCATTTT
NA	TRBV4-3	TRBD1	TRBJ1-6	CASSQDPGQGATFYNSPLHF	TGCGCCAGCAGCCAAGATCCGGGACAGGGGGCGACCTTTTATAATTCACCCCTCCACTTT
NA	TRBV7-9	NA	TRBJ1-3	CASSLATVRSGNTIYF	TGTGCCAGCAGCTTAGCGACAGTTCGCTCTGGAAACACCATATATTTT
NA	TRBV6-5	TRBD1	TRBJ1-2	CASSYSAGGLLYGYTF	TGTGCCAGCAGTTACTCGGCAGGGGGCCTTCTCTATGGCTACACCTTC
NA	TRBV21-1	NA	TRBJ1-2	CASRPRDRGHPNYGYTF	TGTGCCAGCAGGCCTAGGGACAGGGGGCACCCTAACTATGGCTACACCTTC
once	TRBV7-2	TRBD1	TRBJ1-1	CASSLPTGLGAFF	TGTGCCAGCAGCTTACCGACAGGGTTGGGGGCTTTCTTT
NA	TRBV6-5	NA	TRBJ2-7	CASTTGLNSYEQYF	TGTGCCAGCACAACAGGACTAAACTCCTACGAGCAGTACTTC
NA	TRBV4-1	NA	TRBJ1-6	CASSPRTDSSYNSPLHF	TGCGCCAGCAGCCCACGGACAGATAGCTCCTATAATTCACCCCTCCACTTT
NA	TRBV19	TRBD1	TRBJ1-3	CASSPYSGTAGNTIYF	TGTGCCAGTAGTCCGTACTCCGGGACAGCAGGAAACACCATATATTTT
many	TRBV28	TRBD1	TRBJ1-5	CASSPTGASSPQHF	TGTGCCAGCAGTCCCACAGGGGCGAGTTCGCCCCAGCATTTT
NA	TRBV27	NA	TRBJ2-3	CASSYLRGLFTDTQYF	TGTGCCAGCAGTTACCTCAGGGGCCTATTCACAGATACGCAGTATTTT
NA	TRBV5-5	TRBD1	TRBJ1-2	CASSLSGTGGGYTF	TGTGCCAGCAGCTTATCCGGGACAGGCGGTGGCTACACCTTC
NA	TRBV28	NA	TRBJ1-6	CASSLGQLYNSPLHF	TGTGCCAGCAGTTTAGGGCAGTTATATAATTCACCCCTCCACTTT
NA	TRBV4-2	TRBD1	TRBJ2-2	CASSQTQGRTGGIGELFF	TGTGCCAGCAGCCAAACCCAGGGAAGGACAGGGGGAATCGGGGAGCTGTTTTTT
NA	TRBV6-5	TRBD1	TRBJ1-2	CASSYSKGQNHGYTF	TGTGCCAGCAGTTACTCGAAGGGACAGAACCATGGCTACACCTTC
NA	TRBV4-1	TRBD2	TRBJ2-3	CASSQGSGGGPSTDTQYF	TGCGCCAGCAGCCAAGGTAGCGGGGGGGGGCCTAGCACAGATACGCAGTATTTT
NA	TRBV2	NA	TRBJ2-4	CASSDGIAKNIQYF	TGTGCCAGCAGTGACGGGATAGCCAAAAACATTCAGTACTTC
NA	TRBV15	TRBD2	TRBJ2-2	CATSSFSGLAGDTGELFF	TGTGCCACCAGCAGTTTCTCCGGACTAGCGGGGGACACCGGGGAGCTGTTTTTT
NA	TRBV19	NA	TRBJ1-3	CASTGGAGNTIYF	TGTGCCAGTACCGGGGGAGCTGGAAACACCATATATTTT
NA	TRBV7-9	TRBD1	TRBJ1-2	CASVPGQTTNYGYTF	TGTGCCAGCGTACCGGGACAGACAACTAACTATGGCTACACCTTC
few	TRBV15	NA	TRBJ1-6	CATSRRKTGEGSPLHF	TGTGCCACCAGCAGGCGCAAGACCGGGGAGGGTTCACCCCTCCACTTT